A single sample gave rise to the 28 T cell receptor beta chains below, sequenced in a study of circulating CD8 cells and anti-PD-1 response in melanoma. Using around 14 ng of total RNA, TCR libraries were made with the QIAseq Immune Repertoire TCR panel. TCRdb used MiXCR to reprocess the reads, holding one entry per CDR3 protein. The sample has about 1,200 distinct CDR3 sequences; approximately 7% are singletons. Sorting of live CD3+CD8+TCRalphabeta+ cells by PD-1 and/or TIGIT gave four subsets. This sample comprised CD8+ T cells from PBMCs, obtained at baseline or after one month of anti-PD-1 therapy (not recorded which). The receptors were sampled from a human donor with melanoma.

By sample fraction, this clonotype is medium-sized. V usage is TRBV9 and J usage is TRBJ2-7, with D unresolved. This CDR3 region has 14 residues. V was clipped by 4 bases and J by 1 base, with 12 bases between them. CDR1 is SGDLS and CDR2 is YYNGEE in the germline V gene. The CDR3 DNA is TGTGCCAGCAGCTCCCGGGCCGATTCCTACGAGCAGTACTTC. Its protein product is CASSSRADSYEQYF.

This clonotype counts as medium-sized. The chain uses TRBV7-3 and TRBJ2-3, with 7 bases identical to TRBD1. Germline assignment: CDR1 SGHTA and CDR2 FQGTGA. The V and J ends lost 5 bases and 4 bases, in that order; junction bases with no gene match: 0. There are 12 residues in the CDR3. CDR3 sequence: CASSQGADTQYF. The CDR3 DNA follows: TGTGCCAGCAGCCAGGGGGCAGATACGCAGTATTTT.

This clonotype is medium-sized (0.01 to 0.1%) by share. The CDR3 loop reads CSSVPSYTF. CDR3 DNA: TGCAGTTCCGTACCCAGCTACACCTTC. The chain combines TRBV20-1 with TRBJ1-2; D ambiguous. V was cut by 8 bases and J by 9 bases, with 10 bases left in between. This CDR3 spans 9 amino acids. CDR1 DFQATT and CDR2 SNEGSKA come from the germline V gene (reference sequence).

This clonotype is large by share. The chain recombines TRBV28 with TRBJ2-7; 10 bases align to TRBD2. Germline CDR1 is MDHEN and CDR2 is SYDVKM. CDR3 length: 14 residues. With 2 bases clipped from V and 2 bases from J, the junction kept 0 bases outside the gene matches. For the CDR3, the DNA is TGTGCCAGCAGTTTACTAGCGGGAGCCTACGAGCAGTACTTC. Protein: CASSLLAGAYEQYF.

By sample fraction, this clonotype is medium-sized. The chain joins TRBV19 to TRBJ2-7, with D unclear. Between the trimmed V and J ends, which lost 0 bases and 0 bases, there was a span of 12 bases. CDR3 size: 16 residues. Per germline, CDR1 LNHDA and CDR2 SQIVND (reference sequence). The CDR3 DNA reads TGTGCCAGTAGTATAGACTCCGGTCTGAGCTCCTACGAGCAGTACTTC. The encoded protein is CASSIDSGLSSYEQYF.

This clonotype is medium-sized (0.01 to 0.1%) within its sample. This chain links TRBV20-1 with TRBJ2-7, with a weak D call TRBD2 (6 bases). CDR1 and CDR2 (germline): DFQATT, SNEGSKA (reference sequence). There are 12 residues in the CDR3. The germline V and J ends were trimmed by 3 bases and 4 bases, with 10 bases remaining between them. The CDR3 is CSASGTVYEQYF. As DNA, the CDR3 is TGCAGTGCTAGCGGGACTGTTTACGAGCAGTACTTC.

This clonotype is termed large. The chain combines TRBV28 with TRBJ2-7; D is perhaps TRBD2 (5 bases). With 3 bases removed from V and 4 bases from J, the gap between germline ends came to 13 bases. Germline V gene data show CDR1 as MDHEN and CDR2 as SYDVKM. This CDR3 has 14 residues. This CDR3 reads CASSLVGTGYEQYF. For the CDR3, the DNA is TGTGCCAGCAGTTTGGTCGGTACGGGGTACGAGCAGTACTTC. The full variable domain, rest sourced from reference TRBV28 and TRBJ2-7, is DVKVTQSSRYLVKRTGEKVFLECVQDMDHENMFWYRQDPGLGLRLIYFSYDVKMKEKGDIPEGYSVSREKKERFSLILESASTNQTSMYLCASSLVGTGYEQYFGPGTRLTVT.

The CDR3 spells CSASSLRGTEAFF. CDR3 in DNA: TGCAGTGCTAGTTCCCTCCGTGGGACTGAAGCTTTCTTT. The chain carries TRBV20-1 and TRBJ1-1; D not resolved. The V and J ends lost 3 bases and 5 bases respectively, with 13 bases between them. The CDR3 totals 13 residues. The germline gives CDR1 DFQATT, CDR2 SNEGSKA (reference sequence).

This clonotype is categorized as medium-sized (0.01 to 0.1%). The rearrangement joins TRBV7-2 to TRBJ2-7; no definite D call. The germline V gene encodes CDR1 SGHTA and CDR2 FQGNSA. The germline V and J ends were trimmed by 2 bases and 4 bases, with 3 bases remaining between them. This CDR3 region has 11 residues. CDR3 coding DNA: TGTGCCAGCAGCTTACGGTACGAGCAGTACTTC. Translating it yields CASSLRYEQYF.

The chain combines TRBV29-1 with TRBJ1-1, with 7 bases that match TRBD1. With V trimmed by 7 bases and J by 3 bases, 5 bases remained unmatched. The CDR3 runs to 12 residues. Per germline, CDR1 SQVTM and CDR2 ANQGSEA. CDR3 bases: TGCAGCGCAGGGGGTTGGGACACTGAAGCTTTCTTT. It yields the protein CSAGGWDTEAFF. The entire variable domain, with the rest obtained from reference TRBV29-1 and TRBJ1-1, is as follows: SAVISQKPSRDICQRGTSLTIQCQVDSQVTMMFWYRQQPGQSLTLIATANQGSEATYESGFVIDKFPISRPNLTFSTLTVSNMSPEDSSIYLCSAGGWDTEAFFGQGTRLTVV.

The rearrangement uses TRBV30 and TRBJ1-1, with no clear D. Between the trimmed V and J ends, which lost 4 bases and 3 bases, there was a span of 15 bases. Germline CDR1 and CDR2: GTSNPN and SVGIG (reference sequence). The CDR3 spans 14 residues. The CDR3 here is CAWTSAGRDTEAFF. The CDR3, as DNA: TGTGCCTGGACCTCCGCAGGCCGGGACACTGAAGCTTTCTTT.

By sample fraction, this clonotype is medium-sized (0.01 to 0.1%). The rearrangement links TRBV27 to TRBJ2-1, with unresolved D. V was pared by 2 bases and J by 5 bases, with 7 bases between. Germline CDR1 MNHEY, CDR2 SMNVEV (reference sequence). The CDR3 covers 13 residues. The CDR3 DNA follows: TGTGCCAGCAGTTTACTGGTAGACAATGAGCAGTTCTTC. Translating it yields CASSLLVDNEQFF.

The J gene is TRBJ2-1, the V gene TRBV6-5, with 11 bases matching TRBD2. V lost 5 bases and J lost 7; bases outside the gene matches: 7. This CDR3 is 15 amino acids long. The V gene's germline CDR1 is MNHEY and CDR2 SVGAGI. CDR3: CASSEWLAGGNEQFF. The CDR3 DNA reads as TGTGCCAGCAGTGAATGGCTAGCGGGGGGAAATGAGCAGTTCTTC.

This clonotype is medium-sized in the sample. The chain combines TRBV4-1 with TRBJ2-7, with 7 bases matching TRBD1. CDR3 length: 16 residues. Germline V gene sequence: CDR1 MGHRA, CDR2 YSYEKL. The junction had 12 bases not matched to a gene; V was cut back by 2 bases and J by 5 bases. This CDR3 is CASSQSPQGHGDEQYF. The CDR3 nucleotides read TGCGCCAGCAGCCAAAGCCCACAGGGGCATGGCGACGAGCAGTACTTC.

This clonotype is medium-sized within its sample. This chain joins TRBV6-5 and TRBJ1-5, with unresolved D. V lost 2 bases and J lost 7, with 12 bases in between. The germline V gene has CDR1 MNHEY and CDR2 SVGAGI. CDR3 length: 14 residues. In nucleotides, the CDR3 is TGTGCCAGCAGTTACAGTATGGGAAGACAGCCCCAGCATTTT. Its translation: CASSYSMGRQPQHF.

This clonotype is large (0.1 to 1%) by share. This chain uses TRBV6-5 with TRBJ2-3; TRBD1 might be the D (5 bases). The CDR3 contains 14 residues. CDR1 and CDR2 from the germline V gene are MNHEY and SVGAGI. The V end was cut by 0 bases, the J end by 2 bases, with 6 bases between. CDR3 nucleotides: TGTGCCAGCAGTTACTCGACAGACACAGATACGCAGTATTTT. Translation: CASSYSTDTDTQYF.

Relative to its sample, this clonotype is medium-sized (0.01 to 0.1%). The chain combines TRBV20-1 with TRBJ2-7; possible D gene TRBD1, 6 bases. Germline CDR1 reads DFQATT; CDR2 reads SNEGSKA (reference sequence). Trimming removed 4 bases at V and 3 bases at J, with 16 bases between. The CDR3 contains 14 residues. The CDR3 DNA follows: TGCAGTGCTACCACGGACAGCCCGAACTACGAGCAGTACTTC. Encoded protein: CSATTDSPNYEQYF.

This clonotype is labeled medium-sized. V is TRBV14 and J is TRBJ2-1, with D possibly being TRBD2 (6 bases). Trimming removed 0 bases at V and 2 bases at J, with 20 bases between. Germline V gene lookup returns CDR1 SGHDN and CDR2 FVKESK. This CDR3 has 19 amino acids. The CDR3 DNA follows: TGTGCCAGCAGCCAAGATAGGACTACCGGGATTGTTGCCTACAATGAGCAGTTCTTC. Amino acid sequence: CASSQDRTTGIVAYNEQFF.

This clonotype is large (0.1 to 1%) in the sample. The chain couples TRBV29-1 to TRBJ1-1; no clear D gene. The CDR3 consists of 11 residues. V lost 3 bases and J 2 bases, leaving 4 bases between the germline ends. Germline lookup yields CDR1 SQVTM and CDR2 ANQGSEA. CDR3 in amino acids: CSVDTNTEAFF. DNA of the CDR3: TGCAGCGTTGACACAAACACTGAAGCTTTCTTT.

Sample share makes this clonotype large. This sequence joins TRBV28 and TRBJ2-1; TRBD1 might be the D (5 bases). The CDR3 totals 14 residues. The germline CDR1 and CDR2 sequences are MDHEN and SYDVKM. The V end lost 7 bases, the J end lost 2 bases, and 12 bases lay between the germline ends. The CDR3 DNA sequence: TGTGCCAGCACCCCGTGGGGCCCCTACAATGAGCAGTTCTTC. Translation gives CASTPWGPYNEQFF.

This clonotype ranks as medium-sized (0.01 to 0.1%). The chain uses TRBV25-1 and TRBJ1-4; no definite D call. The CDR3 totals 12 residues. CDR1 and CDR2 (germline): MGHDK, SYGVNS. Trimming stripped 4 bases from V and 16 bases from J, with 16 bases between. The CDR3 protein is CASSAPFGGPFF. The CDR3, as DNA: TGTGCCAGCAGTGCCCCTTTCGGAGGGCCGTTTTTT.

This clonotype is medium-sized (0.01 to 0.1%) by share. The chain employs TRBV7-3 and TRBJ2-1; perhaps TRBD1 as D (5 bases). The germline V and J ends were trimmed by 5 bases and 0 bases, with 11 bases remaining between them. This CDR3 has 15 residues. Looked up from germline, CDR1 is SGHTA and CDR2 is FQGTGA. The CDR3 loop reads CASSPVGVSYNEQFF. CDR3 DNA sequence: TGTGCCAGCAGCCCCGTAGGGGTCTCCTACAATGAGCAGTTCTTC.

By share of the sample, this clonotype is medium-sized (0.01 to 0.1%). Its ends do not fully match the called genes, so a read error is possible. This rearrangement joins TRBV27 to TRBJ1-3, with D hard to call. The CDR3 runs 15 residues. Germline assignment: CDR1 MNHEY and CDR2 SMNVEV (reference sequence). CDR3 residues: CASSLSGSSGNTIYF. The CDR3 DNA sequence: TGTGCCAGCAGTCTATCGGGGAGCTCTGGAAACACCATATATTTT.

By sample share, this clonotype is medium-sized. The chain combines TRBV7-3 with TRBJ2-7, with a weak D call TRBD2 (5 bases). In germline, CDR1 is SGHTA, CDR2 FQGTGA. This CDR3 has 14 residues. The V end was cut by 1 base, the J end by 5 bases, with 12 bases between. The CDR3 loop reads CASSLSGSLDEQYF. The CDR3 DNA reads TGTGCCAGCAGCTTAAGTGGGAGTCTCGACGAGCAGTACTTC.

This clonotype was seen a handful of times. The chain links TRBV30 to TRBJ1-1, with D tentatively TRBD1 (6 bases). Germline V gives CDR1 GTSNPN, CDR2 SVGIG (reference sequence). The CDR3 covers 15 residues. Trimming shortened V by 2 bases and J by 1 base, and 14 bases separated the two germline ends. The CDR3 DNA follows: TGTGCCTGGAGTCCCGCCACAGGGCGGAACACTGAAGCTTTCTTT. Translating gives CAWSPATGRNTEAFF.

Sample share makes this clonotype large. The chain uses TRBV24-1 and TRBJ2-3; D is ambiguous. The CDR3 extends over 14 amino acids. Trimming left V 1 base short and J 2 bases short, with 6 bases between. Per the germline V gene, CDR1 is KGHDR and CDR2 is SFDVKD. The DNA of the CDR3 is TGTGCCACCAGTGATTTTGCAGACACAGATACGCAGTATTTT. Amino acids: CATSDFADTDTQYF.

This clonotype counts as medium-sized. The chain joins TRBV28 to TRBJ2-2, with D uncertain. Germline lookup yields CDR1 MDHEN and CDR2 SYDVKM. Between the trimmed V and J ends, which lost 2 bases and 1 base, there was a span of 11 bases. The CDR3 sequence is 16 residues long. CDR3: CASSLPSLVNTGELFF. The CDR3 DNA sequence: TGTGCCAGCAGTTTACCATCTCTCGTGAACACCGGGGAGCTGTTTTTT.

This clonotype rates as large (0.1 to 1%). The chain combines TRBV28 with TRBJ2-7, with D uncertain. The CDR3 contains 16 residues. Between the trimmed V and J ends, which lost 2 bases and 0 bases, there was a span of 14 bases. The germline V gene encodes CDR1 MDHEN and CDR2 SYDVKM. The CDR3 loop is CASSLGPEVRSYEQYF. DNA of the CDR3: TGTGCCAGCAGTTTAGGGCCAGAAGTTCGCTCCTACGAGCAGTACTTC.